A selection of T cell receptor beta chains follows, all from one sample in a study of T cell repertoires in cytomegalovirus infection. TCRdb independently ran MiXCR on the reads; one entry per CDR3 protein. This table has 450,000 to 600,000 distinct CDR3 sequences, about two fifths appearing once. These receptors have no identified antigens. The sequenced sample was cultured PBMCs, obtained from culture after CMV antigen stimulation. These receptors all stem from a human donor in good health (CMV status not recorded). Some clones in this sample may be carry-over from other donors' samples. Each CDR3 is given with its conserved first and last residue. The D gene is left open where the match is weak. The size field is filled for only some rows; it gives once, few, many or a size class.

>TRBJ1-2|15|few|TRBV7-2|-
CASSQGSGFNYGYTF
TGTGCCAGCAGCCAGGGTTCAGGTTTTAACTATGGCTACACCTTC
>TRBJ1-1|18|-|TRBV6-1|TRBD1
CASSEKDRGRFLNTEAFF
TGTGCCAGCAGTGAGAAAGACAGGGGGAGATTTTTGAACACTGAAGCTTTCTTT
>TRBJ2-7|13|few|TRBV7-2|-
CASSLASFYEQYF
TGTGCCAGCAGCTTAGCATCCTTCTACGAGCAGTACTTC
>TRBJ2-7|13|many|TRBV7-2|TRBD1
CASSTSTGDEQYF
TGTGCCAGCAGCACGAGCACAGGGGACGAGCAGTACTTC
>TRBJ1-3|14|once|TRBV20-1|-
CSAPQGMAGNTIYF
TGCAGTGCTCCACAGGGTATGGCTGGAAACACCATATATTTT
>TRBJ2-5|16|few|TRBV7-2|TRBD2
CASSPSGGGGQETQYF
TGTGCCAGCAGCCCATCGGGGGGGGGTGGTCAAGAGACCCAGTACTTC
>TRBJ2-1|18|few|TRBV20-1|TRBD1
CSARDLQGATIGFDEQFF
TGCAGTGCTAGAGATCTACAGGGGGCCACCATAGGGTTCGATGAGCAGTTCTTC
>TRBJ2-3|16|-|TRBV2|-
CAIMTITGQRTDTQYF
TGTGCCATCATGACCATCACAGGGCAGCGCACAGATACGCAGTATTTT
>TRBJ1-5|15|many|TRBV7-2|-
CASRPEYYSNQPQHF
TGTGCCAGCAGGCCCGAATACTATAGCAATCAGCCCCAGCATTTT
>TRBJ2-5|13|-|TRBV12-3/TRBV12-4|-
CASSPRGTETQYF
TGTGCCAGCAGCCCCAGGGGTACGGAGACCCAGTACTTC
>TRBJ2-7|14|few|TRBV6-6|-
CASSYVASGSEQYF
TGTGCCAGCAGTTACGTGGCGTCGGGGTCCGAGCAGTACTTC
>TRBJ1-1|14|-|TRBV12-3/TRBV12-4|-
CASRLEDFATEAFF
TGTGCCAGCAGATTGGAGGATTTTGCGACTGAAGCTTTCTTT
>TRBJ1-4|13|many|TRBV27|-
CASSSPAGEKLFF
TGTGCCAGCAGTTCCCCGGCAGGGGAAAAACTGTTTTTT
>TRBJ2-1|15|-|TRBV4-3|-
CASSQDNWASNEQFF
TGCGCCAGCAGCCAAGATAATTGGGCTAGTAATGAGCAGTTCTTC
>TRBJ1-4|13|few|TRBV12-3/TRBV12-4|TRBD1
CASSFTGDEKLFF
TGTGCCAGCAGCTTCACAGGGGATGAAAAACTGTTTTTT
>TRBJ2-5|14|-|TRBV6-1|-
CASKVIGPVRTQYF
TGTGCCAGCAAGGTTATTGGACCCGTGAGGACCCAGTACTTC
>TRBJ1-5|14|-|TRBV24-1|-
CATSDRDIPWPQHF
TGTGCCACCAGTGATAGGGACATCCCTTGGCCCCAGCATTTT
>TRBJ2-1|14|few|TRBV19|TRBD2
CASRSGGEYNEQFF
TGTGCCAGTAGGAGCGGGGGTGAATACAATGAGCAGTTCTTC
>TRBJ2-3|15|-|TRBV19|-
CASSFSRLSGDTQYF
TGTGCCAGTAGTTTCTCGAGGTTGAGTGGAGATACGCAGTATTTT
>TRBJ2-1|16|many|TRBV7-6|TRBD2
CASSLEAGGPYNEQFF
TGTGCCAGCAGCTTAGAGGCGGGAGGGCCCTACAATGAGCAGTTCTTC
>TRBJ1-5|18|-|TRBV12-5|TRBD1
CASGLALDRGRSNQPQHF
TGTGCTAGTGGTTTGGCCCTTGACAGGGGACGGAGCAATCAGCCCCAGCATTTT
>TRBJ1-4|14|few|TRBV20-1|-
CSARVVHLNEKLFF
TGCAGTGCTAGAGTGGTACACCTTAATGAAAAACTGTTTTTT
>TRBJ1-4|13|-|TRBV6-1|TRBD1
CASGGQGAEKLFF
TGTGCCAGCGGGGGACAGGGGGCTGAAAAACTGTTTTTT
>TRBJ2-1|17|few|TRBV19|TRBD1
CASSMEEWTGVYNEQFF
TGTGCCAGTAGTATGGAGGAGTGGACAGGGGTGTACAATGAGCAGTTCTTC
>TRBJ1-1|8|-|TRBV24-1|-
CATPKIFF
TGTGCCACCCCTAAAATCTTCTTT
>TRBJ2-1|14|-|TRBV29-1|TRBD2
CSVGLAEGGDEQFF
TGCAGCGTTGGGCTAGCGGAGGGCGGCGATGAGCAGTTCTTC
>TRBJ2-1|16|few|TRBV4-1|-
CASSQDLRAMNNEQFF
TGCGCCAGCAGCCAAGATCTTCGGGCAATGAACAATGAGCAGTTCTTC
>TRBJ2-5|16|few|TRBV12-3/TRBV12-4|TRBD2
CASSTRLAGAGETQYF
TGTGCCAGCAGTACTAGACTAGCGGGAGCTGGAGAGACCCAGTACTTC
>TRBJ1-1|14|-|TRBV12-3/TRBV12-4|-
CDSSLIQLNTEAFF
TGTGACAGCAGTCTGATACAGCTGAACACTGAAGCTTTCTTT
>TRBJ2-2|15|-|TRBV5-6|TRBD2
CASSRLAGDPGELFF
TGTGCCAGCAGCCGACTAGCGGGGGATCCTGGGGAGCTGTTTTTT
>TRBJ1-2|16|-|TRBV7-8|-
CASSLEAPPGFYGYTF
TGTGCCAGCAGCTTAGAGGCCCCACCAGGGTTCTATGGCTACACCTTC
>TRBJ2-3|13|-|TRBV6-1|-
CATRLADTDTQYF
TGTGCCACGCGGCTAGCCGACACAGATACGCAGTATTTT
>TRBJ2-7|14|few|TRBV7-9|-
CASSKYSDPYEQYF
TGTGCCAGCAGCAAATATAGCGACCCCTACGAGCAGTACTTC
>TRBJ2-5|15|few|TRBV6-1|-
CASSGTPSPLETQYF
TGTGCCAGCAGTGGGACTCCATCCCCGCTAGAGACCCAGTACTTC
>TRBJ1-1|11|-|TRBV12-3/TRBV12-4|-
CASSREAEAFF
TGTGCCAGCAGCCGTGAGGCTGAAGCTTTCTTT
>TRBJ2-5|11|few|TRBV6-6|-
CASSYGSTQYF
TGTGCCAGCAGTTACGGGAGTACCCAGTACTTC
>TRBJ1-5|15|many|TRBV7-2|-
CASSLTGRVVQPQHF
TGTGCCAGCAGCTTAACGGGCAGGGTGGTACAGCCCCAGCATTTT
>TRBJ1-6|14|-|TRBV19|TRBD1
CASSILRGQSPLHF
TGTGCCAGTAGTATATTAAGGGGGCAATCACCCCTCCACTTT
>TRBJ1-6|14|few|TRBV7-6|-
CASSLKSENSPLHF
TGTGCCAGCAGCTTGAAGAGTGAGAATTCACCCCTCCACTTT
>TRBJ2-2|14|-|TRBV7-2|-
CASSRDSISGELFF
TGTGCCAGCAGCCGGGATTCGATCAGCGGGGAGCTGTTTTTT
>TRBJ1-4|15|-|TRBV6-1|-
CASRETASTNEKLFF
TGTGCCAGCAGAGAGACGGCGTCAACTAATGAAAAACTGTTTTTT
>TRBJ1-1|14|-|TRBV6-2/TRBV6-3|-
CASSGAGVNTEAFF
TGTGCCAGCAGTGGGGCAGGGGTGAACACTGAAGCTTTCTTT